These 10 T cell receptor beta chains were all obtained from the same sample, sequenced in a study of read filtering for tumor transcriptome and immune sequencing. The library was built from roughly 400 ng RNA with molecular barcoded adaptors for alpha/delta and beta/gamma chains. TCRdb recomputed calls from the reads with MiXCR, one row per CDR3 protein. Of 50,000 or so distinct CDR3 sequences in the sample, more than 10% were seen once. The sample consisted of a population of CD138-negative cells sorted from bone marrow. Receptors were obtained from a donor aged 40 or over with multiple myeloma.

This clonotype occurred many times. This chain uses TRBV6-5 with TRBJ2-2, with 11 bases identical to TRBD2. Germline values: CDR1 MNHEY, CDR2 SVGAGI. The CDR3 extends over 16 amino acids. V shed 10 bases and J 3 bases; nucleotides not matched to a gene: 10. CDR3 coding DNA: TGTGCCACCCGCTCACTAGCGGGAGACGACACCGGGGAGCTGTTTTTT. This sequence encodes CATRSLAGDDTGELFF.

This clonotype came up many times. This chain connects TRBV12-3 or TRBV12-4 to TRBJ2-3; D ambiguous. The CDR3 sequence is 11 residues long. Trimming shortened V by 6 bases and J by 3 bases, and 4 bases separated the two germline ends. The CDR3 DNA follows: TGTGCCAGCAGCTTGACAGATACGCAGTATTTT. Its translation is CASSLTDTQYF.

This clonotype appeared many times. The V gene is TRBV4-3, the J gene TRBJ2-5; D gene uncertain. The germline V gene has CDR1 LGHNA and CDR2 YSLEER. The V gene lost 1 base and the J gene lost 5 bases, with 11 bases spanning the gap. The CDR3 length is 14 residues. The CDR3 region is CASSQGPGRETQYF. In DNA form, the CDR3 reads TGCGCCAGCAGCCAAGGCCCGGGTCGGGAGACCCAGTACTTC.

Ten or more counts support this clonotype. The chain recombines TRBV7-9 with TRBJ2-5, with unresolved D. CDR3 length: 13 amino acids. Germline values: CDR1 SEHNR, CDR2 FQNEAQ (reference sequence). V lost 3 bases and J 3 bases, leaving 8 bases between the germline ends. The CDR3 nucleotides are TGTGCCAGCAGCTTGAACCCAAAAGAGACCCAGTACTTC. It specifies CASSLNPKETQYF.

In its sample, this clonotype is medium-sized. In DNA form, the CDR3 reads TGTGCCAGCAACTACGGAAGTGACTACAATGAGCAGTTCTTC. It codes for CASNYGSDYNEQFF. The chain joins TRBV28 to TRBJ2-1; D is unresolved. Germline values: CDR1 MDHEN, CDR2 SYDVKM. This CDR3 spans 14 amino acids. Trimming took 7 bases from V and 3 from J, leaving 13 bases between them.

The sample holds many counts of this clonotype. This rearrangement joins TRBV5-1 to TRBJ2-2; 7 bases agree with TRBD2. This CDR3 is 18 amino acids long. V shed 0 bases and J 4 bases; nucleotides not matched to a gene: 12. Per germline, CDR1 SGHRS and CDR2 YFSETQ. The CDR3 coding sequence is TGCGCCAGCAGCTTGGCTCAAGGGAGGGCCTTTGGCACCGGGGAGCTGTTTTTT. Translation: CASSLAQGRAFGTGELFF. Full variable domain (outside the CDR3, taken from reference TRBV5-1 and TRBJ2-2): KAGVTQTPRYLIKTRGQQVTLSCSPISGHRSVSWYQQTPGQGLQFLFEYFSETQRNKGNFPGRFSGRQFSNSRSEMNVSTLELGDSALYLCASSLAQGRAFGTGELFFGEGSRLTVL.

There are many counts of this clonotype. The chain joins TRBV4-3 to TRBJ2-1; D may be TRBD2 (5 bases). Per the germline V gene, CDR1 is LGHNA and CDR2 is YSLEER. CDR3 length: 20 residues. Between the trimmed V and J ends, which lost 5 bases and 0 bases, there was a span of 26 bases. The CDR3 protein is CASSARLGPERKSSYNEQFF. Written as DNA, the CDR3 is TGCGCCAGCAGCGCAAGGCTTGGGCCAGAGCGGAAGAGCTCCTACAATGAGCAGTTCTTC.

As regards this clonotype: With a far larger clone one base away, a read error is the likely cause. The genes are TRBV3-2 and TRBJ2-1; the listed D gene, TRBD2, was not tested against the DNA. TRBV3-2 is noted as a pseudogene. The CDR3 extends over 15 amino acids. DNA for the CDR3: TGTGCCAGCAGCCAACTTGACGGCCCGTCCAATGAGCGGTTCTTC. This gives the protein CASSQLDGPSNERFF.

This clonotype was seen at least ten times. CDR3 amino acids: CASSLIAGSNEQFF. CDR3 in DNA: TGCGCCAGCAGCTTGATCGCCGGGAGCAATGAGCAGTTCTTC. The chain uses TRBV5-1 and TRBJ2-1; maybe TRBD2 (6 bases). Germline-derived CDR1 and CDR2 are SGHRS and YFSETQ. V lost 1 base and J 6 bases, leaving 11 bases between the germline ends. The CDR3 covers 14 residues.

There are many counts of this clonotype. The chain has TRBV2 and TRBJ1-2, with TRBD1 identical over 7 bases. CDR1 and CDR2 (germline): SNHLY, FYNNEI. J was trimmed by 5 bases and V by 7 bases; bases with no gene match: 10. This CDR3 region has 14 residues. The CDR3 loop is CASTLDRERYGYTF. The DNA of the CDR3 is TGTGCCAGCACCCTCGACAGGGAGCGTTATGGCTACACCTTC.